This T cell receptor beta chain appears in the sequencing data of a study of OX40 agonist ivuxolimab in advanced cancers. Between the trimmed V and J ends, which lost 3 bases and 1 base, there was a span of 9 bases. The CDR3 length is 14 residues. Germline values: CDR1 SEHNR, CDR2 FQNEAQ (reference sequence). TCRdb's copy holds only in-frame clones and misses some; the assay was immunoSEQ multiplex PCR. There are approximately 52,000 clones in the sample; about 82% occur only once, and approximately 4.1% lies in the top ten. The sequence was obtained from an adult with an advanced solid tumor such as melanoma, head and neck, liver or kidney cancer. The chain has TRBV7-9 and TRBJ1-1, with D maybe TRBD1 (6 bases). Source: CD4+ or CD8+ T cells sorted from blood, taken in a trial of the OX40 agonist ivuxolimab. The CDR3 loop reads CASSFQQGNTEAFF. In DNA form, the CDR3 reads TGTGCCAGCAGCTTCCAACAGGGGAACACTGAAGCTTTCTTT.